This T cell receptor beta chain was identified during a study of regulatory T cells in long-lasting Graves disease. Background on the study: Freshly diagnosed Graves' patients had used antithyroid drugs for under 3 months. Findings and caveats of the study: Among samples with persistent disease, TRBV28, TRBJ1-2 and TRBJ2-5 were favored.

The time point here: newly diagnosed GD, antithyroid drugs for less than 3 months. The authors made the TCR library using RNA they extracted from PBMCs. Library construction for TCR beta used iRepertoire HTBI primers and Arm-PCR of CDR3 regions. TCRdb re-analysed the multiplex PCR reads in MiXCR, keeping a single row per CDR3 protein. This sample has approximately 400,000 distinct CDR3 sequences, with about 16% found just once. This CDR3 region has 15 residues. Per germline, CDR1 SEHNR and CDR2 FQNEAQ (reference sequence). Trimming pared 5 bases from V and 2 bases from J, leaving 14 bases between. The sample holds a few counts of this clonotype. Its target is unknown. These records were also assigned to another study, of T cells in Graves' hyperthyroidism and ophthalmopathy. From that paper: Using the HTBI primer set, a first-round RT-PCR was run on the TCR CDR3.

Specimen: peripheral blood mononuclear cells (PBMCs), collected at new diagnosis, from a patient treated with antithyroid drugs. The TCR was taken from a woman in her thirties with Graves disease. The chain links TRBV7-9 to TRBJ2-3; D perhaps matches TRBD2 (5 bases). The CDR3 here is CASSLRAGLTDTQYF. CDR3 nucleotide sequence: TGTGCCAGCAGCCTTAGGGCGGGCCTCACAGATACGCAGTATTTT.